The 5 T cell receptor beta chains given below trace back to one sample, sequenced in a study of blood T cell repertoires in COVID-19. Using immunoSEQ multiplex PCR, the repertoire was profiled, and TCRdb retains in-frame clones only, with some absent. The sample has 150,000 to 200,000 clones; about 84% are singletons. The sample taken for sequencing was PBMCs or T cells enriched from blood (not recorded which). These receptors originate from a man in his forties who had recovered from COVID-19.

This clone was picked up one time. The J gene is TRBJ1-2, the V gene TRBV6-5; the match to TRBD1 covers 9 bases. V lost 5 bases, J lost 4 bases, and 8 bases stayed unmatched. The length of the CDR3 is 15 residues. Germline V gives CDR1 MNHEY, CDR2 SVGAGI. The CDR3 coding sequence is TGTGCCAGCAGTACAGGGACAGGGAGCATCTATGGCTACACCTTC. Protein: CASSTGTGSIYGYTF.

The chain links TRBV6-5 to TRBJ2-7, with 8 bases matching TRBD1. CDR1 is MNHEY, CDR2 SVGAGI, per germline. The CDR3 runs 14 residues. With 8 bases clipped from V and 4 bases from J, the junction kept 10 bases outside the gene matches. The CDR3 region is CASSRTGKNYEQYF. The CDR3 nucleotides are TGTGCCAGCTCAAGGACAGGGAAGAATTACGAGCAGTACTTC.

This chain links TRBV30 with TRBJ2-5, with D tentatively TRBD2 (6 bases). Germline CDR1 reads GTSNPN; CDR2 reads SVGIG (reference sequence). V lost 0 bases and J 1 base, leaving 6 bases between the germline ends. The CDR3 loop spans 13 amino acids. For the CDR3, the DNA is TGTGCCTGGAGTGTGACTAGCCAAGAGACCCAGTACTTC. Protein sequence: CAWSVTSQETQYF.

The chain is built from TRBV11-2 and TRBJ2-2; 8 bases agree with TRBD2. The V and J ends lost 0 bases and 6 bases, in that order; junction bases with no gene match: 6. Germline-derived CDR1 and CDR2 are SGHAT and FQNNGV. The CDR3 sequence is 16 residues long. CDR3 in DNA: TGTGCCAGCAGCTTAGAGGGACTAGTTTATGCCGGGGAGCTGTTTTTT. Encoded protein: CASSLEGLVYAGELFF.

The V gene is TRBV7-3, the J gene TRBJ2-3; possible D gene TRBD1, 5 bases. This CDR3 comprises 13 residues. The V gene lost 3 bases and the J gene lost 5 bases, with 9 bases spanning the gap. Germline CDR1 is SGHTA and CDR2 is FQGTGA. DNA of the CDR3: TGTGCCAGCAGCTTCAGGGCCCGAGATACGCAGTATTTT. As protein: CASSFRARDTQYF.